The clone carrying this TCR beta chain was seen only once. Its antigen remains unidentified. The donors were part of the roughly 120-subject validation cohort, which stood apart from the approximately 640-subject first cohort. This sample was taken from a study of cytomegalovirus exposure and HLA in healthy donors. Whole-study findings and limits: Cytomegalovirus-associated status was assigned to about 180 TCR beta chains. Rare TCR sequences predominated, though certain public TCRs were found in many donors.

With 7 bases clipped from V and 6 bases from J, the junction kept 7 bases outside the gene matches. Germline loops: CDR1 LNHDA, CDR2 SQIVND (reference sequence). This CDR3 is 14 amino acids long. Assay used: immunoSEQ multiplex PCR; TCRdb lists only in-frame clones, some missing. The table has approximately 300,000 clones, just over 85% seen once. The sequence was obtained from a woman aged 18-30 years in good health and CMV-seronegative. The rearrangement links TRBV19 to TRBJ1-4; 8 bases align to TRBD1. Material: PBMCs. CDR3 sequence reads: CASTLSGGDEKLFF. Written as DNA, the CDR3 is TGTGCCAGTACCCTCTCAGGGGGCGATGAAAAACTGTTTTTT.